This is a list of T cell receptor beta chains from one sample in a study of chemoradiotherapy in HPV16-positive cancers. Sequencing was performed with immunoSEQ multiplex PCR; in TCRdb, only in-frame clones are kept and a portion is missing. This sample has approximately 2,800 clones, with 79% found just once. Source: tumor tissue, taken from a patient who underwent chemoradiotherapy. These receptors were collected from a human donor with HPV-associated anogenital cancer. Each CDR3 is given with its conserved first and last residue. A D gene is named only where the DNA matches it firmly. Size tells how often a clone was seen (once, few, many) or the class of an expanded clone, and some rows leave it out.

v_call,j_call,d_call,clone_size,cdr3_nt,cdr3_aa
TRBV13,TRBJ2-7,-,few,TGTGCCAGCAGCTGGGGGAGTTCGTACGAGCAGTACTTC,CASSWGSSYEQYF
TRBV7-9,TRBJ1-2,TRBD1,-,TGTGCCAGCAGCCACCAAGGGACAGGGATCTATGGCTACACCTTC,CASSHQGTGIYGYTF
TRBV29-1,TRBJ1-2,TRBD1,-,TGCAGCGTTATTGGACAGGGCTACCTCAACTATGGCTACACCTTC,CSVIGQGYLNYGYTF
TRBV6-5,TRBJ2-2,-,once,TGTGCCAGCAGGCTTACAGGCACCGGGGAGCTGTTTTTT,CASRLTGTGELFF
TRBV7-9,TRBJ2-4,TRBD1,-,TGTGCCAGCAGACCGACAGGGTGGAGTTTTCACATTCAGTACTTC,CASRPTGWSFHIQYF
TRBV6-1,TRBJ1-1,-,-,TGTGCCAGCAGGGAGCAGGACGTTTGGACTGAAGCTTTCTTT,CASREQDVWTEAFF
TRBV5-6,TRBJ2-7,-,-,TGTGCCAGCAGCTTGTCAGTCTACGAGCAGTACTTC,CASSLSVYEQYF
TRBV5-1,TRBJ1-1,TRBD1,-,TGCGCCAGCAGCAGGGGGCCCGATAGGGACACTGAAGCTTTCTTT,CASSRGPDRDTEAFF
TRBV19,TRBJ1-5,-,-,TGTGCCAGTAGTCGGACGGCGGCTTATCAGCCCCAGCATTTT,CASSRTAAYQPQHF
TRBV5-6,TRBJ2-1,-,-,TGTGCCAGCAGCTTCGGATTGGGGGCTGAGCAGTTCTTC,CASSFGLGAEQFF
TRBV29-1,TRBJ1-1,-,-,TGCAGCGTTATGACCAGGGTAATAAGAAACACTGAAGCTTTCTTT,CSVMTRVIRNTEAFF
TRBV15,TRBJ1-6,-,once,TGTGCCACCAGCAGAGAATGGCGCGCGAATTCACCCCTCCACTTT,CATSREWRANSPLHF
TRBV27,TRBJ2-3,-,-,TGTGCCAGCAGTCCCCGCACAGATACGCAGTATTTT,CASSPRTDTQYF
TRBV6-1,TRBJ1-2,-,few,TGTGCCAGCAGTGAACCTAGCCGCGATCCCTATGGCTACACCTTC,CASSEPSRDPYGYTF
TRBV4-1,TRBJ2-3,TRBD2,large,TGCGCCAGCAGCCAAGGGGAGTCCAGCGGGGGGATAGGTGATACGCAGTATTTT,CASSQGESSGGIGDTQYF
TRBV30,TRBJ1-1,TRBD1,-,TGTGCCGGGGGACAGGGGAGTGGGTACACTGAAGCTTTCTTT,CAGGQGSGYTEAFF
TRBV4-1,TRBJ1-1,-,-,TGCGCCAGCAGCCAAGATTGGAAGTCGGCGGGGTTGACTGAAGCTTTCTTT,CASSQDWKSAGLTEAFF
TRBV9,TRBJ1-2,-,-,TGTGCCAGCATCGGGAGAGACTATGGCTACACCTTC,CASIGRDYGYTF
TRBV5-4,TRBJ2-5,-,-,TGTGCCAGCGGCTCGACGGAAATGGCGACCCAGTACTTC,CASGSTEMATQYF
TRBV10-2,TRBJ2-3,-,-,TGCGCCAGCAGTGAAAATCCGTCCCCAGATACGCAGTATTTT,CASSENPSPDTQYF
TRBV19,TRBJ1-5,TRBD1,-,TGTGCCAGTACCTTGGACAGGGCTCAGCCCCAGCATTTT,CASTLDRAQPQHF
TRBV10-2,TRBJ1-2,-,once,TGCGCCAGCAGCGAGGGGCGAGGTGGCTACACCTTC,CASSEGRGGYTF
TRBV6-5,TRBJ1-2,-,-,TGTGCCAGTCAGATGCGGCGGCAGCGGGGCTACACCTTC,CASQMRRQRGYTF
TRBV19,TRBJ2-3,TRBD2,-,TGTGCCAGTAGACGGACTAGCGGGGGGGCCACAGATACGCAGTATTTT,CASRRTSGGATDTQYF
TRBV7-2,TRBJ2-5,TRBD2,-,TGTGCCAGCAGCTTCGCTACTGGCGGGGGGGACCAGTACTTC,CASSFATGGGDQYF
TRBV6-1,TRBJ2-3,TRBD2,few,TGTGCCAGCAGTGAAGAGGGGAGGGGCAGCACAGATACGCAGTATTTT,CASSEEGRGSTDTQYF
TRBV7-3,TRBJ2-7,TRBD1,few,TGTGCCAGCAGCTTAGCAGGGGGCGGGGACGAGCAGTACTTC,CASSLAGGGDEQYF
TRBV4-1,TRBJ1-2,TRBD1,once,TGCGCCAGCAGCCAGAATCCTGACAGGGCTCATAACTATGGCTACACCTTC,CASSQNPDRAHNYGYTF
TRBV19,TRBJ2-7,-,once,TGTGCCAGTAGTAGTCCCCACACCGGATCCTACGAGCAGTACTTC,CASSSPHTGSYEQYF
TRBV10-3,TRBJ2-1,TRBD2,once,TGTGCCATCAGTGAGTTGGCGGGAGGATACAATGAGCAGTTCTTC,CAISELAGGYNEQFF
TRBV5-1,TRBJ1-5,TRBD1,-,TGCGCCAGCAGCTTGGGAGTGGGAGGGGGCAAGAATAATCAGCCCCAGCATTTT,CASSLGVGGGKNNQPQHF
TRBV5-8,TRBJ2-2,-,-,TGTGCCAGCGAGAGGTGGACCGGGGAGCTGTTTTTT,CASERWTGELFF
TRBV7-3,TRBJ1-1,-,-,TGTGCCAGCAGCCCAGGACGGATGAGCACTGAAGCTTTCTTT,CASSPGRMSTEAFF
TRBV9,TRBJ2-5,TRBD2,-,TGTGCCAGCAGCGTTAGCGGGGGGGCGGGAGAGACCCAGTACTTC,CASSVSGGAGETQYF
TRBV7-9,TRBJ1-2,TRBD1,-,TGTGCCAGCAGCTTGCAGGGGGATGGCTACACCTTC,CASSLQGDGYTF
TRBV5-4,TRBJ2-5,-,-,TGTGCCAGCAGTATTGGGGACCAAGAGACCCAGTACTTC,CASSIGDQETQYF
TRBV4-2,TRBJ1-6,-,-,TGTGCCAGCAGCCCACGAGGCGGACGGAGATCACCCCTCCACTTT,CASSPRGGRRSPLHF
TRBV5-5,TRBJ2-1,-,-,TGTGCCAGCAGCTTGGTACCCTACAGGTTCTCCTACAATGAGCAGTTCTTC,CASSLVPYRFSYNEQFF
TRBV5-1,TRBJ2-7,-,-,TGCGCCAGCAGCTCCGGGACCCACATATATGCCCCTTCTTACGAGCAGTACTTC,CASSSGTHIYAPSYEQYF
TRBV6-6,TRBJ2-6,-,-,TGTGCCAGCAGATTAGGGTGGTCTGGGGCCAACGTCCTGACTTTC,CASRLGWSGANVLTF